This TCR beta chain was documented in a study of cytomegalovirus exposure and HLA in healthy donors. Libraries were prepared by immunoSEQ multiplex PCR; TCRdb keeps only in-frame clonotypes and omits some of them. The sample carries 100,000 to 150,000 clones, 85% to 90% recorded once. CDR1 is SQVTM, CDR2 ANQGSEA, per germline. With 4 bases clipped from V and 6 bases from J, the junction kept 2 bases outside the gene matches. This CDR3 comprises 13 residues. Concerning this clone: Its target is not known.

Study-wide points: Despite most TCR sequences being rare, some public TCRs occurred in many donors.

Material: PBMCs. V is TRBV29-1 and J is TRBJ2-2, with 10 bases identical to TRBD2. This receptor was taken from a woman between 18 and 29 years old in good health and CMV-seronegative. The CDR3 DNA sequence: TGCAGCGTTGGGAGCGGGGGGGCCGGGGAGCTGTTTTTT. Translation gives CSVGSGGAGELFF.